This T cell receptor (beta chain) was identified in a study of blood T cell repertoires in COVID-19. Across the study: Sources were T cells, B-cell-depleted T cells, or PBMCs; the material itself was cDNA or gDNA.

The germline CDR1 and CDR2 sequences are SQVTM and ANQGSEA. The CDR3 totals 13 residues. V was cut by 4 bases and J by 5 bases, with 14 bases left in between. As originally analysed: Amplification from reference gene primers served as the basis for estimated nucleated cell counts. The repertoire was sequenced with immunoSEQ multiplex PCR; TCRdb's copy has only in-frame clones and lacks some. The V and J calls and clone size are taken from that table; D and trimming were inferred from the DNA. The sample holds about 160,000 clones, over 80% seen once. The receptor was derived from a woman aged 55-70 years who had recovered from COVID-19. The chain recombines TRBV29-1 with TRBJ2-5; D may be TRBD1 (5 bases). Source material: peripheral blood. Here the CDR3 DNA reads TGCAGCGTTGCGGGCAGGGTCGAGGAGACCCAGTACTTC. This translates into CSVAGRVEETQYF.